Below, 7 T cell receptor beta chains from the same sample are listed, as sequenced in a study of OX40 agonist ivuxolimab in advanced cancers. The library was obtained by the immunoSEQ multiplex PCR assay. TCRdb obtained this table from immuneACCESS and retained in-frame rearrangements with V and J assigned. These tables miss some clones; where compared with another copy, unresolved V genes account for less than half of the shortfall, and the remainder is unexplained. This sample comprises 45,000 to 50,000 clones, around 90% of them detected only once. The top ten constitute approximately 2% of the sample. The input for sequencing was CD4+ or CD8+ T cells sorted from blood, taken in a trial of the OX40 agonist ivuxolimab. Receptors were obtained from an adult with an advanced solid tumor such as melanoma, head and neck, liver or kidney cancer.

The rearrangement links TRBV7-2 to TRBJ2-3, with 8 bases that match TRBD1. Unmatched junction bases numbered 4, after V lost 5 bases and J lost 6 bases. The V gene's germline CDR1 is SGHTA and CDR2 FQGNSA. There are 13 residues in the CDR3. CDR3 DNA: TGTGCCAGCAGCACCCGGGACAGGGATACGCAGTATTTT. This codes for CASSTRDRDTQYF.

Remarks on this clone: One end of the junction is discordant with germline, which a read error may explain. The chain couples TRBV10-2 to TRBJ1-6; no clear D gene. The V gene's germline CDR1 is WSHSY and CDR2 SAAADI. CDR3 size: 15 residues. The CDR3 reads CASRESSSYNSPLHF. The CDR3 DNA reads TGCGCCAGCAGGGAGTCGAGCTCCTATAATTCACCCCTCCACTTT.

The chain recombines TRBV7-9 with TRBJ1-5; TRBD1 agrees at 8 bases. Trimming at V came to 5 bases and at J to 7 bases, leaving 10 bases not matched to a gene. The CDR3 is made up of 15 amino acids. The germline gives CDR1 SEHNR, CDR2 FQNEAQ (reference sequence). The CDR3 region has the DNA TGTGCCAGCAGCGGACAGGGAGGGGTGGGGCAGCCCCAGCATTTT. Translation gives CASSGQGGVGQPQHF.

The V call is TRBV30, the J call TRBJ2-1; the D gene is possibly TRBD2 (7 bases). Germline V lookup: CDR1 GTSNPN, CDR2 SVGIG (reference sequence). The CDR3 has 15 residues. The V and J ends lost 1 base and 8 bases respectively, with 18 bases between them. CDR3 amino acids: CAWSAGGREGDEQFF. In DNA form, the CDR3 reads TGTGCCTGGAGTGCCGGGGGGCGGGAAGGGGATGAGCAGTTCTTC.

The rearrangement links TRBV18 to TRBJ1-1, with 8 bases fitting TRBD1. CDR3 length equals 14 residues. With 3 bases clipped from V and 5 bases from J, the junction kept 5 bases outside the gene matches. Germline loops: CDR1 KGHSH, CDR2 LQKENI. The CDR3: CASSPDRGGTEAFF. In DNA form, the CDR3 reads TGTGCCAGCTCACCTGACAGGGGCGGAACTGAAGCTTTCTTT.

The chain carries TRBV11-1 and TRBJ1-2; D is unclear. Trimming removed 1 base at V and 7 bases at J, with 10 bases between. The CDR3 runs to 13 residues. The germline CDR1 and CDR2 sequences are SGHAT and FQDESV (reference sequence). CDR3 sequence: CASSLVDGGGYTF. The CDR3 coding sequence is TGTGCCAGCAGCTTAGTGGATGGAGGTGGCTACACCTTC.

J is TRBJ2-7 and V is TRBV4-1; 7 bases are shared with TRBD1. CDR3 length equals 15 residues. Germline CDR1 is MGHRA and CDR2 is YSYEKL. Losses at the gene ends were 4 bases for V and 2 bases for J; bases not matched to a gene: 8. The CDR3 DNA sequence: TGCGCCAGCAGCCCCTTGAGGGACAGAACCTACGAGCAGTACTTC. It yields the protein CASSPLRDRTYEQYF.